The 5 T cell receptor beta chains reported below all come from one sample, sequenced in a study of blood T cell repertoires in COVID-19. Profiled with immunoSEQ multiplex PCR; TCRdb holds only in-frame clones, not every one. The sample includes fewer than 300,000 clones, approximately 92% of them seen just once. The specimen was PBMCs or T cells enriched from blood (not recorded which). Receptor source: a woman aged 30 to 39 who had recovered from COVID-19.

The chain is built from TRBV4-2 and TRBJ2-1, with D maybe TRBD2 (5 bases). This CDR3 comprises 14 residues. The V gene's germline CDR1 is LGHNA and CDR2 YNFKEQ. V lost 4 bases, J lost 5 bases, and 12 bases lay in between. The chain's CDR3 is CASSPVGLNNEQFF. The CDR3 coding sequence is TGTGCCAGCAGCCCAGTCGGACTTAACAATGAGCAGTTCTTC.

The V call is TRBV27, the J call TRBJ1-1; TRBD1 might be the D (5 bases). The CDR3 length is 15 residues. V lost 4 bases and J 0 bases, leaving 12 bases between the germline ends. Per the germline V gene, CDR1 is MNHEY and CDR2 is SMNVEV (reference sequence). The CDR3: CASSSYDRLNTEAFF. The CDR3 DNA is TGTGCCAGCAGTTCATATGACAGATTGAACACTGAAGCTTTCTTT.

The chain joins TRBV29-1 to TRBJ1-2; 8 nucleotides align to TRBD1. V lost 4 bases to trimming and J lost 1 base; unmatched junction nucleotides: 5. Germline V gives CDR1 SQVTM, CDR2 ANQGSEA. The CDR3 totals 14 residues. The CDR3 loop is CSVVGRGRNYGYTF. The CDR3 DNA reads as TGCAGCGTTGTGGGCAGGGGGCGTAACTATGGCTACACCTTC.

V usage is TRBV4-1 and J usage is TRBJ1-1, with a weak D call TRBD1 (5 bases). The V gene lost 0 bases and the J gene lost 5 bases, with 13 bases spanning the gap. The CDR3 extends over 15 amino acids. Per germline, CDR1 MGHRA and CDR2 YSYEKL. This chain's CDR3 is CASSQDAAGRTEAFF. In DNA, the CDR3 is TGCGCCAGCAGCCAAGATGCGGCAGGGCGTACTGAAGCTTTCTTT.

This clone was observed many times. The rearrangement uses TRBV10-3 and TRBJ2-1; TRBD2 aligns across 7 bases. This CDR3 contains 17 residues. Germline V lookup: CDR1 ENHRY, CDR2 SYGVKD. J was trimmed by 5 bases and V by 3 bases; bases with no gene match: 13. CDR3 sequence (DNA): TGTGCCATCAGTGATGATTTTGGACTAGATCTCCACAATGAGCAGTTCTTC. Protein: CAISDDFGLDLHNEQFF.